This T cell receptor beta chain was captured in a study of T cells in Graves' hyperthyroidism and ophthalmopathy. This clonotype showed up just a few times. Patients aged 18 to 65 had newly diagnosed hyperthyroidism of under 2 months' duration. The source material, RNA transcripts, was used to amplify TCR beta CDR3 regions. The HTBI primer set drove a first-round RT-PCR of the TCR CDR3. A single record per CDR3 protein comes from TCRdb applying MiXCR to the multiplex PCR reads. The sample has fewer than 350,000 distinct CDR3 sequences; over 12% are singletons. From germline, CDR1 is SGHRS and CDR2 YFSETQ. This CDR3 has 14 amino acids. The germline V and J ends were trimmed by 1 base and 0 bases, with 8 bases remaining between them.

This clonotype was sampled from a woman between 50 and 59 years old with Graves' hyperthyroidism that later progressed to Graves' ophthalmopathy. Material: blood. The chain has TRBV5-1 and TRBJ2-7; D is undetermined. The CDR3 region is CASSLYGPSYEQYF. In nucleotides, the CDR3 is TGCGCCAGCAGCTTGTACGGACCCTCCTACGAGCAGTACTTC.